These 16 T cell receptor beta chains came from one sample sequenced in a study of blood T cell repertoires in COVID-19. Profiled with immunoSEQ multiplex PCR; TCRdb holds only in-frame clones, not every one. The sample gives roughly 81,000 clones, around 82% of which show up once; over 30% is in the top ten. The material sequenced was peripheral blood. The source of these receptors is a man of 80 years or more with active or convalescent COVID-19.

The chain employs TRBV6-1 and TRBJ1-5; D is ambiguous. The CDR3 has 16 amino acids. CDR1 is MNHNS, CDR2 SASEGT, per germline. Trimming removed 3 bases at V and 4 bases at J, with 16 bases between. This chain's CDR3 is CASSETTIPANQPQHF. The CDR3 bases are TGTGCCAGCAGTGAGACAACCATCCCAGCTAATCAGCCCCAGCATTTT.

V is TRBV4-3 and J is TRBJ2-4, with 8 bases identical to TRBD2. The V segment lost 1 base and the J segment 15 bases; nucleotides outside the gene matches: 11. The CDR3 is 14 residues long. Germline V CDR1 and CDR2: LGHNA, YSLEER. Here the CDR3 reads CASSQVPGGPGWYF. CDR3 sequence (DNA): TGCGCCAGCAGCCAAGTCCCGGGAGGGCCTGGCTGGTACTTC.

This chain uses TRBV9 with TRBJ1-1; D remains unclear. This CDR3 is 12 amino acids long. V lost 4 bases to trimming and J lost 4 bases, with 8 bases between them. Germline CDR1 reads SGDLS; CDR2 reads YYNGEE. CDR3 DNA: TGTGCCAGCAGCCCCCACGGCACTGAAGCTTTCTTT. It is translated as CASSPHGTEAFF.

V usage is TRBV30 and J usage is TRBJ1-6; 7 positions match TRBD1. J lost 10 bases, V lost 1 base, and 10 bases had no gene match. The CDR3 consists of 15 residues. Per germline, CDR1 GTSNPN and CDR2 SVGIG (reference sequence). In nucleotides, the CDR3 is TGTGCCTGGAGTGGACCCCCGTACAGGGGCTCACCCCTCCACTTT. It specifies CAWSGPPYRGSPLHF.

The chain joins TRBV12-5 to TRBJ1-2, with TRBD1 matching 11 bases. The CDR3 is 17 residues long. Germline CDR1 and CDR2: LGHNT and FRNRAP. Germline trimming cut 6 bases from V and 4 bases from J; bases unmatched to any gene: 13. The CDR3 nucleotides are TGTGCTAGTGGAATGACAATTGGACAGGGGGCAATCTATGGCTACACCTTC. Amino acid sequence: CASGMTIGQGAIYGYTF.

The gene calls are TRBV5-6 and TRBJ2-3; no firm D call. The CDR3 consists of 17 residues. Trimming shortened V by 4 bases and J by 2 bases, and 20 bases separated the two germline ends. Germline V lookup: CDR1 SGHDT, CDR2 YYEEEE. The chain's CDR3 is CASSQFGPRKITDTQYF. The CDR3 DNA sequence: TGTGCCAGCAGCCAATTCGGCCCTAGAAAGATCACAGATACGCAGTATTTT.

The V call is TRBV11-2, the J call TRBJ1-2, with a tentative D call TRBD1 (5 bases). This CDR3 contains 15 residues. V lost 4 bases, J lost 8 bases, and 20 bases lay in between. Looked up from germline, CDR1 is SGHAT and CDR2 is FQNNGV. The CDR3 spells CASSWGWEDTMGYTF. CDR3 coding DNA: TGTGCCAGCAGCTGGGGGTGGGAGGATACGATGGGCTACACCTTC.

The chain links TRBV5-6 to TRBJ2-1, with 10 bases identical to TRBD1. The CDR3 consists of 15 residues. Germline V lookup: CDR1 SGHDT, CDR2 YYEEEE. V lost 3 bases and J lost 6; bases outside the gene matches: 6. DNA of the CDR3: TGTGCCAGCAGCTCCCCGGGACAGGGGTCCAATGAGCAGTTCTTC. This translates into CASSSPGQGSNEQFF.

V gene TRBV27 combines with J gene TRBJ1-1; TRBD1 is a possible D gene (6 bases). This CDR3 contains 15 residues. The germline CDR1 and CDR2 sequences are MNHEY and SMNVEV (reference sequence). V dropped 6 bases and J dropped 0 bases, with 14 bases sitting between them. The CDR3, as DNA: TGTGCCAGCAGCTTGACAGGAGTGGTGAACACTGAAGCTTTCTTT. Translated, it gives CASSLTGVVNTEAFF.

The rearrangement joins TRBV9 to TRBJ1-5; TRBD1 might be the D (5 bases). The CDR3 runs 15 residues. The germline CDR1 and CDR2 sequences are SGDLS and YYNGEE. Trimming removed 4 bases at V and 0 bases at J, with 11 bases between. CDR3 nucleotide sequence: TGTGCCAGCAGCCCAGAAGACAGTAGCAATCAGCCCCAGCATTTT. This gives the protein CASSPEDSSNQPQHF. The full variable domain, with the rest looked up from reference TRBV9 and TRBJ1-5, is DSGVTQTPKHLITATGQRVTLRCSPRSGDLSVYWYQQSLDQGLQFLIQYYNGEERAKGNILERFSAQQFPDLHSELNLSSLELGDSALYFCASSPEDSSNQPQHFGDGTRLSIL.

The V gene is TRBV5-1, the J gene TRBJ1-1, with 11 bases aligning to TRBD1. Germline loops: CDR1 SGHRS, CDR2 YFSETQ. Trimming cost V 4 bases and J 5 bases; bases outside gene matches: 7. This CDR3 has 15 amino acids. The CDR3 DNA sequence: TGCGCCAGCAGCGAGGGCGGGACAGGGGGGACTGAAGCTTTCTTT. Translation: CASSEGGTGGTEAFF.

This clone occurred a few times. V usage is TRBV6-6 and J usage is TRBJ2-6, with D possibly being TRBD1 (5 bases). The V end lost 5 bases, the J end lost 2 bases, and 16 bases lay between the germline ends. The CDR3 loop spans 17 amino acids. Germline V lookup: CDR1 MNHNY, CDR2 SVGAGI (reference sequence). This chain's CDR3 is CASSPMGPLAGANVLTF. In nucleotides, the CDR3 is TGTGCCAGCAGTCCCATGGGGCCGCTAGCTGGGGCCAACGTCCTGACTTTC.

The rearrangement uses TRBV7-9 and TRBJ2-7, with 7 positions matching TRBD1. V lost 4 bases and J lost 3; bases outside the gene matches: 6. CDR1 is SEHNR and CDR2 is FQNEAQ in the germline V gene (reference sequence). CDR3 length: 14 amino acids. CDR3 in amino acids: CASSSDRENYEQYF. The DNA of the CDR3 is TGTGCCAGCAGCTCAGACAGGGAGAACTACGAGCAGTACTTC. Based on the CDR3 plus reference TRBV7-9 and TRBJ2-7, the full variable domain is DTGVSQNPRHKITKRGQNVTFRCDPISEHNRLYWYRQTLGQGPEFLTYFQNEAQLEKSRLLSDRFSAERPKGSFSTLEIQRTEQGDSAMYLCASSSDRENYEQYFGPGTRLTVT.

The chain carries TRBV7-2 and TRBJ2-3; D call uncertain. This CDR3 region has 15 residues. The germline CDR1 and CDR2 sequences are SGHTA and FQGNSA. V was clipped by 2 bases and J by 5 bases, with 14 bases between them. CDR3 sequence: CASSLWLGVEDTQYF. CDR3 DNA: TGTGCCAGCAGCTTATGGCTAGGAGTCGAAGATACGCAGTATTTT.

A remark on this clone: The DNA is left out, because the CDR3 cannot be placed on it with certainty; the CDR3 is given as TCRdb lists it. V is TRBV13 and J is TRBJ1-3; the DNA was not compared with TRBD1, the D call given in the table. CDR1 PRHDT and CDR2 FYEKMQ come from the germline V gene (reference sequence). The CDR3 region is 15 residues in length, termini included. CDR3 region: CASSLDSSSGNTIYF.

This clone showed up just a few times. The chain's CDR3 is CASSTRQGRPTNYGYTF. In DNA, the CDR3 is TGTGCCAGCAGTACAAGACAGGGTCGCCCCACTAACTATGGCTACACCTTC. The chain uses TRBV28 and TRBJ1-2, with TRBD1 identical over 7 bases. The CDR3 sequence is 17 residues long. J lost 0 bases, V lost 5 bases, and 12 bases had no gene match. The V gene's germline CDR1 is MDHEN and CDR2 SYDVKM.